Presented here are 32 T cell receptor beta chains from one specimen sequenced in a study of CD8 T cells in Susac syndrome. Random hexamers were used to reverse transcribe about 0.5 to 1 ug of RNA. TCRdb reprocessed the immunoSEQ multiplex PCR reads via MiXCR and lists one record per CDR3 protein. The sample carries approximately 54,000 distinct CDR3 sequences, approximately 95% recorded once. The sequenced sample was CD8+ T cells from PBMCs. The receptors were sampled from a human donor with Susac syndrome.

The chain uses TRBV9 and TRBJ2-7, with 15 bases identical to TRBD2. V lost 3 bases, J lost 2 bases, and 9 bases stayed unmatched. CDR3 length: 18 amino acids. Germline lookup yields CDR1 SGDLS and CDR2 YYNGEE. The CDR3 DNA follows: TGTGCCAGCAGCGACGCCGGGACTAGCGGGGGGAAAACCTACGAGCAGTACTTC. Translating it yields CASSDAGTSGGKTYEQYF.

The chain combines TRBV6-1 with TRBJ2-5, with D perhaps TRBD2 (6 bases). The CDR3 has 17 residues. Trimming cost V 7 bases and J 0 bases, with 21 bases left between them. The V gene's germline CDR1 is MNHNS and CDR2 SASEGT. The CDR3 here is CASIGPAGDWNQETQYF. The CDR3 DNA follows: TGTGCCAGCATCGGCCCGGCCGGGGACTGGAACCAAGAGACCCAGTACTTC.

The gene calls are TRBV7-6 and TRBJ2-7; 11 bases agree with TRBD2. The J segment lost 5 bases and the V segment lost 3 bases, leaving 18 bases of the junction unmatched. Germline lookup yields CDR1 SGHVS and CDR2 FNYEAQ. The CDR3 has 19 residues. The CDR3 sequence: CASSLTPGQGLAGGNEQYF. The DNA for the CDR3 is TGTGCCAGCAGCTTGACACCGGGACAGGGCCTAGCGGGGGGTAACGAGCAGTACTTC.

The rearrangement links TRBV20-1 to TRBJ2-7; 9 positions match TRBD2. V was pared by 6 bases and J by 4 bases, with 16 bases of the junction left unmatched. The CDR3 has 16 amino acids. Germline assignment: CDR1 DFQATT and CDR2 SNEGSKA (reference sequence). The CDR3 nucleotides read TGCAGTGCCCAGCCGTTGGCGCGGGGGGGCTGGTACGAGCAGTACTTC. It yields the protein CSAQPLARGGWYEQYF.

The chain links TRBV4-1 to TRBJ1-5, with unresolved D. The germline V gene has CDR1 MGHRA and CDR2 YSYEKL. The CDR3 has 15 residues. Trimming left V 0 bases short and J 7 bases short, with 13 bases between. CDR3 region: CASSQDHPSGQPQHF. The DNA for the CDR3 is TGCGCCAGCAGCCAAGATCACCCAAGTGGGCAGCCCCAGCATTTT.

The rearrangement joins TRBV18 to TRBJ1-1; 8 bases are a match to TRBD1. Trimming at V came to 2 bases and at J to 5 bases, leaving 4 bases not matched to a gene. Germline loops: CDR1 KGHSH, CDR2 LQKENI. This CDR3 is 14 amino acids long. CDR3 loop: CASSPARTGTEAFF. CDR3 in DNA: TGTGCCAGCTCACCAGCACGGACAGGGACTGAAGCTTTCTTT.

The gene calls are TRBV10-2 and TRBJ1-3; D is uncertain. The germline CDR1 and CDR2 sequences are WSHSY and SAAADI. This CDR3 contains 11 residues. V lost 5 bases to trimming and J lost 2 bases, with 1 base between them. The CDR3 sequence is CASSPGNTIYF. CDR3 coding DNA: TGCGCCAGCAGTCCTGGAAACACCATATATTTT.

The V call is TRBV7-9, the J call TRBJ2-7; D not resolved. CDR3 length: 12 residues. Deletions cut 0 bases from V and 5 bases from J, with 5 bases between. The germline gives CDR1 SEHNR, CDR2 FQNEAQ (reference sequence). The CDR3 DNA reads as TGTGCCAGCAGCTTAGCAAGGAACGAGCAGTACTTC. It codes for CASSLARNEQYF.

Only one count was recorded for this clonotype. The rearrangement links TRBV9 to TRBJ2-2, with D maybe TRBD1 (5 bases). This CDR3 spans 11 amino acids. Trimming stripped 10 bases from V and 4 bases from J, with 8 bases between. Germline lookup yields CDR1 SGDLS and CDR2 YYNGEE. The DNA of the CDR3 is TGTGCCGACGACAGCACCGGGGAGCTGTTTTTT. Residues: CADDSTGELFF. Combining the CDR3 with reference TRBV9 and TRBJ2-2 gives the whole variable domain DSGVTQTPKHLITATGQRVTLRCSPRSGDLSVYWYQQSLDQGLQFLIQYYNGEERAKGNILERFSAQQFPDLHSELNLSSLELGDSALYFCADDSTGELFFGEGSRLTVL.

The chain has TRBV4-1 and TRBJ1-5; D might be TRBD1 (5 bases). This CDR3 contains 15 residues. Per germline, CDR1 MGHRA and CDR2 YSYEKL. The V gene lost 5 bases and the J gene lost 6 bases, with 17 bases spanning the gap. In DNA form, the CDR3 reads TGCGCCAGCAGCGAAGGGGTGGGATTGGGTCAGCCCCAGCATTTT. Amino acids: CASSEGVGLGQPQHF.

This sequence joins TRBV5-1 and TRBJ2-7, with 8 bases aligning to TRBD1. The CDR3 is 14 amino acids. With V trimmed by 3 bases and J by 4 bases, 6 bases remained unmatched. Germline V gene lookup returns CDR1 SGHRS and CDR2 YFSETQ. The CDR3 region has the DNA TGCGCCAGCAGCTCCAGGACAGGGTGGTACGAGCAGTACTTC. This codes for CASSSRTGWYEQYF.

This chain uses TRBV29-1 with TRBJ2-6, with D perhaps TRBD2 (5 bases). This CDR3 spans 14 amino acids. In germline, CDR1 is SQVTM, CDR2 ANQGSEA. V lost 6 bases and J lost 3, with 12 bases in between. CDR3 amino acids: CSVGLIGGANVLTF. DNA of the CDR3: TGCAGCGTCGGACTCATAGGTGGGGCCAACGTCCTGACTTTC.

CDR3 nucleotides: TGTGCCAGCAGCTTAGCTGGGGTCGACTACGAGCAGTACTTC. Translated: CASSLAGVDYEQYF. The J gene is TRBJ2-7, the V gene TRBV7-2, with no clear D. CDR1 is SGHTA, CDR2 FQGNSA, per germline. Trimming left V 0 bases short and J 3 bases short, with 9 bases between. The CDR3 totals 14 residues.

This clonotype was recorded a few times. This chain joins TRBV7-8 and TRBJ1-2; 7 bases are shared with TRBD1. Per the germline V gene, CDR1 is SGHVS and CDR2 is FQNEAQ. The CDR3 covers 16 residues. Unmatched junction bases numbered 10, after V lost 3 bases and J lost 3 bases. The CDR3 is CASSFSGTVWDYGYTF. Here the CDR3 DNA reads TGTGCCAGCAGCTTTTCCGGGACAGTATGGGACTATGGCTACACCTTC. Full variable domain (rest looked up from reference TRBV7-8 and TRBJ1-2): GAGVSQSPRYKVAKRGQDVALRCDPISGHVSLFWYQQALGQGPEFLTYFQNEAQLDKSGLPSDRFFAERPEGSVSTLKIQRTQQEDSAVYLCASSFSGTVWDYGYTFGSGTRLTVV.

The rearrangement uses TRBV20-1 and TRBJ2-2; perhaps TRBD1 as D (6 bases). Trimming took 6 bases from V and 2 from J, leaving 10 bases between them. Germline loops: CDR1 DFQATT, CDR2 SNEGSKA (reference sequence). This CDR3 comprises 13 residues. The CDR3 loop reads CSARTVNTGELFF. Here the CDR3 DNA reads TGCAGTGCCCGGACAGTTAACACCGGGGAGCTGTTTTTT.

In this sample, this clonotype turned up a few times. J is TRBJ2-5 and V is TRBV7-6, with D unclear. Germline V lookup: CDR1 SGHVS, CDR2 FNYEAQ. The V end lost 4 bases, the J end lost 4 bases, and 16 bases lay between the germline ends. The CDR3 totals 15 residues. CDR3 amino acids: CASSSRMEGGETQYF. DNA of the CDR3: TGTGCCAGCAGCTCTCGCATGGAAGGCGGAGAGACCCAGTACTTC.

The genes are TRBV2 and TRBJ1-1, with D tentatively TRBD1 (6 bases). The CDR3 is 18 amino acids. Germline V gene lookup returns CDR1 SNHLY and CDR2 FYNNEI. The V gene lost 2 bases and the J gene lost 0 bases, with 19 bases spanning the gap. The CDR3 sequence is CASSEWFRGPGVNTEAFF. The CDR3 nucleotides read TGTGCCAGCAGTGAATGGTTTCGGGGGCCCGGAGTGAACACTGAAGCTTTCTTT.

The chain recombines TRBV13 with TRBJ2-6; 9 bases line up with TRBD2. The germline V gene encodes CDR1 PRHDT and CDR2 FYEKMQ (reference sequence). This CDR3 spans 17 amino acids. The ends lost 2 bases at V and 2 bases at J; junction bases unmatched: 4. The CDR3 bases are TGTGCCAGCAGCTTACGCGGGGGGGCAACTGGGGCCAACGTCCTGACTTTC. Translation: CASSLRGGATGANVLTF. Looking up the rest from reference TRBV13 and TRBJ2-6 gives the full variable domain: AAGVIQSPRHLIKEKRETATLKCYPIPRHDTVYWYQQGPGQDPQFLISFYEKMQSDKGSIPDRFSAQQFSDYHSELNMSSLELGDSALYFCASSLRGGATGANVLTFGAGSRLTVL.

CDR3 amino acids: CASSLEDTEAFF. For the CDR3, the DNA is TGTGCCAGCAGCTTAGAAGACACTGAAGCTTTCTTT. This chain links TRBV13 with TRBJ1-1, with unresolved D. Deletions cut 1 base from V and 3 bases from J, with 3 bases between. Germline V gene lookup returns CDR1 PRHDT and CDR2 FYEKMQ (reference sequence). The CDR3 runs to 12 residues.

The J gene is TRBJ1-2, the V gene TRBV30; no clear D gene. Germline assignment: CDR1 GTSNPN and CDR2 SVGIG (reference sequence). Trimming removed 0 bases at V and 8 bases at J, with 28 bases between. The CDR3 extends over 18 amino acids. The CDR3 region has the DNA TGTGCCTGGAGTGTCCACACACACATCACTTTGGTTGGTTGGGGCTACACCTTC. Its translation: CAWSVHTHITLVGWGYTF.

The chain joins TRBV2 to TRBJ2-1; 9 nucleotides agree with TRBD1. CDR1 and CDR2 (germline): SNHLY, FYNNEI. J lost 7 bases, V lost 6 bases, and 4 bases had no gene match. The CDR3 has 13 residues. Here the CDR3 reads CASRGQGWNEQFF. The DNA for the CDR3 is TGTGCCAGCAGGGGACAGGGATGGAATGAGCAGTTCTTC.

The CDR3 DNA reads as TGCGCCAGCAGCTTGGAAGGAACTAACTATGGCTACACCTTC. It specifies CASSLEGTNYGYTF. The chain has TRBV5-1 and TRBJ1-2; D remains ambiguous. The CDR3 is 14 amino acids. Trimming left V 0 bases short and J 0 bases short, with 6 bases between. Per germline, CDR1 SGHRS and CDR2 YFSETQ.

V gene TRBV4-1 combines with J gene TRBJ1-6; D is unclear. This CDR3 comprises 15 residues. Germline lookup yields CDR1 MGHRA and CDR2 YSYEKL. The V end lost 2 bases, the J end lost 5 bases, and 10 bases lay between the germline ends. CDR3: CASSQTQANNSPLHF. In nucleotides, the CDR3 is TGCGCCAGCAGCCAAACGCAGGCGAATAATTCACCCCTCCACTTT.

The rearrangement links TRBV4-3 to TRBJ1-2; tentatively, D is TRBD1 (5 bases). CDR1 and CDR2 from the germline V gene are LGHNA and YSLEER. The CDR3 has 17 amino acids. The V end was cut by 0 bases, the J end by 3 bases, with 17 bases between. The CDR3 region has the DNA TGCGCCAGCAGCCAAGACGTTACCGGGACTGGGTACTATGGCTACACCTTC. Its protein product is CASSQDVTGTGYYGYTF.

This chain connects TRBV9 to TRBJ1-1; D is unclear. V lost 0 bases and J lost 1, with 10 bases in between. The CDR3 totals 15 residues. Per the germline V gene, CDR1 is SGDLS and CDR2 is YYNGEE. The CDR3 DNA sequence: TGTGCCAGCAGCGTAGATGTGACATCGAACACTGAAGCTTTCTTT. The encoded protein is CASSVDVTSNTEAFF.

The V gene is TRBV30, the J gene TRBJ1-2; D unresolved. This CDR3 contains 13 residues. Trimming stripped 1 base from V and 4 bases from J, with 10 bases between. Germline-derived CDR1 and CDR2 are GTSNPN and SVGIG (reference sequence). The CDR3 nucleotides read TGTGCCTGGAGTGAAGGCTTGATCTATGGCTACACCTTC. Its translation is CAWSEGLIYGYTF.

Here the CDR3 reads CSAREPGGPSNQPQHF. CDR3 nucleotide sequence: TGCAGTGCTAGAGAGCCGGGGGGGCCTTCCAATCAGCCCCAGCATTTT. The chain is built from TRBV20-1 and TRBJ1-5; maybe TRBD1 (6 bases). V was cut by 0 bases and J by 3 bases, with 15 bases left in between. The V gene's germline CDR1 is DFQATT and CDR2 SNEGSKA (reference sequence). The CDR3 loop spans 16 amino acids.

The J gene is TRBJ2-4, the V gene TRBV4-2, with 10 positions matching TRBD1. Germline assignment: CDR1 LGHNA and CDR2 YNFKEQ. V dropped 3 bases and J dropped 5; count of bases not matched to a gene: 1. CDR3 size: 14 residues. Here the CDR3 DNA reads TGTGCCAGCAGCCAGGACAGGGGGGAAAACATTCAGTACTTC. Its protein is CASSQDRGENIQYF.

The chain employs TRBV12-3 or TRBV12-4 and TRBJ2-1; no reliable D call. The CDR3 spans 12 residues. V was cut by 8 bases and J by 9 bases, with 14 bases left in between. The CDR3 DNA reads as TGTGCCAGCGGGTCCCTCCCTAGTGAGCAGTTCTTC. It codes for CASGSLPSEQFF.

The chain recombines TRBV6-5 with TRBJ2-7; TRBD1 or TRBD2 may be the D gene (5 bases each). CDR3 length: 14 residues. The V gene lost 4 bases and the J gene lost 3 bases, with 13 bases spanning the gap. Germline values: CDR1 MNHEY, CDR2 SVGAGI. DNA for the CDR3: TGTGCCAGCAGTTTCGCAGGGAGAGGCTACGAGCAGTACTTC. It codes for CASSFAGRGYEQYF.

This clonotype was recorded only once. The chain is built from TRBV12-3 or TRBV12-4 and TRBJ1-2; tentatively, D is TRBD1 (6 bases). The CDR3 runs 14 residues. V was pared by 0 bases and J by 5 bases, with 10 bases between. This CDR3 is CASSLAGTLYGYTF. CDR3 bases: TGTGCCAGCAGTTTAGCAGGGACACTTTATGGCTACACCTTC.

The chain recombines TRBV27 with TRBJ2-3; D gene ambiguous. Per germline, CDR1 MNHEY and CDR2 SMNVEV (reference sequence). The V and J ends lost 6 bases and 0 bases respectively, with 16 bases between them. CDR3 length: 16 residues. The CDR3 DNA sequence: TGTGCCAGCAGCCTCGCGGCTACTCCTAGCACAGATACGCAGTATTTT. Translating gives CASSLAATPSTDTQYF.